A selection of T cell receptor beta chains follows, all from one sample in a study of long-term antiretroviral therapy in people with HIV. Sequenced by immunoSEQ multiplex PCR; TCRdb stores in-frame clones only, minus some. The sample holds around 21,000 clones, roughly 84% seen once. The sequences come from unsorted PBMCs, collected 0.2 years before starting antiretroviral therapy. These receptors originate from a man in his late teens or twenties with HIV. Each CDR3 is given with its conserved first and last residue. Each record gives: D gene, clone size, V gene, J gene, CDR3 protein, CDR3 DNA. D genes are given only for firm matches. Part of the rows lack a size; the others show once, few, many or a class for expanded clones.

>TRBD1|NA|TRBV10-3|TRBJ2-3
CAISASKTGSTDTQYF
TGTGCCATCAGTGCCTCTAAGACAGGGAGCACAGATACGCAGTATTTT
>NA|NA|TRBV4-3|TRBJ2-3
CASSQDWVGVLDTQYF
TGCGCCAGCAGCCAAGATTGGGTCGGCGTCCTCGATACGCAGTATTTT
>NA|NA|TRBV7-9|TRBJ1-1
CASSLSAERAFF
TGTGCCAGCAGCTTATCGGCGGAGCGGGCTTTCTTT
>TRBD2|NA|TRBV6-1|TRBJ2-1
CASSTSGSYNEQFF
TGTGCCAGCAGCACTAGCGGGTCCTACAATGAGCAGTTCTTC
>TRBD1|NA|TRBV7-9|TRBJ2-7
CASSPRDRGPYEQYF
TGTGCCAGCAGCCCACGGGACAGGGGGCCCTACGAGCAGTACTTC
>NA|NA|TRBV6-6|TRBJ2-2
CASTPLGGGELFF
TGTGCCAGCACCCCCCTAGGGGGCGGGGAGCTGTTTTTT
>NA|NA|TRBV5-8|TRBJ2-5
CASSLGAHGYF
TGTGCCAGCAGCTTGGGGGCCCACGGGTACTTC
>NA|NA|TRBV4-3|TRBJ2-7
CASSQPGVAKGEQYF
TGCGCCAGCAGCCAACCCGGGGTGGCGAAGGGGGAGCAGTACTTC
>NA|NA|TRBV5-4|TRBJ2-1
CASRFLNEQFF
TGTGCCAGCAGGTTTTTGAATGAGCAGTTCTTC
>TRBD1|NA|TRBV6-5|TRBJ1-1
CASSPTGGNEAFF
TGTGCCAGCAGTCCTACAGGGGGCAATGAAGCTTTCTTT
>NA|NA|TRBV4-1|TRBJ1-4
CASSLDRGGELSIFNEKLFF
TGCGCCAGCAGCCTGGACCGTGGGGGTGAATTATCGATATTTAATGAAAAACTGTTTTTT
>NA|once|TRBV7-9|TRBJ2-7
CASSRTDLEQYF
TGTGCCAGCAGCCGGACTGATCTCGAGCAGTACTTC
>NA|once|TRBV18|TRBJ1-2
CASSPPEGRINYGYTF
TGTGCCAGCTCACCACCCGAGGGCAGGATTAACTATGGCTACACCTTC
>NA|NA|TRBV7-2|TRBJ2-2
CASSPLRGGELFF
TGTGCCAGCAGCCCACTTAGGGGCGGGGAGCTGTTTTTT
>NA|NA|TRBV5-1|TRBJ2-5
CASSPKTETYGAQYF
TGCGCCAGCAGCCCTAAGACAGAAACTTATGGGGCCCAGTACTTC
>NA|NA|TRBV6-6|TRBJ2-3
CASERGPGTDTQYF
TGTGCCAGCGAAAGGGGTCCTGGCACAGATACGCAGTATTTT
>NA|NA|TRBV19|TRBJ2-7
CASSMGANYEQYF
TGTGCCAGTAGTATGGGGGCCAACTACGAGCAGTACTTC
>TRBD2|NA|TRBV9|TRBJ2-3
CASSVALAGAVGTDTQYF
TGTGCCAGCAGCGTAGCACTAGCGGGAGCGGTTGGCACAGATACGCAGTATTTT
>NA|NA|TRBV9|TRBJ1-3
CASSVGGGTWNTIYF
TGTGCCAGCAGCGTAGGGGGCGGCACCTGGAACACCATATATTTT
>NA|NA|TRBV18|TRBJ2-5
CASSSRAQETQYF
TGTGCCAGCTCCAGCAGGGCCCAAGAGACCCAGTACTTC
>NA|NA|TRBV27|TRBJ1-1
CASSMEQNPMNTEAFF
TGTGCCAGCAGTATGGAACAGAACCCCATGAACACTGAAGCTTTCTTT
>NA|NA|TRBV6-1|TRBJ2-4
CASSDPAKNIQYF
TGTGCCAGCAGTGATCCAGCGAAAAACATTCAGTACTTC
>NA|NA|TRBV28|TRBJ2-3
CASSLLGQGGTDTQYF
TGTGCCAGCAGTTTGTTGGGGCAGGGTGGCACAGATACGCAGTATTTT
>NA|NA|TRBV13|TRBJ2-2
CASSLEHAGGELFF
TGTGCCAGCAGCTTAGAACATGCCGGGGGGGAGCTGTTTTTT
>NA|NA|TRBV2|TRBJ2-2
CASSLDSLNTGELFF
TGTGCCAGCAGTTTAGACAGTCTTAACACCGGGGAGCTGTTTTTT
>NA|NA|TRBV6-1|TRBJ1-5
CASSEVGFSGDGNQPQHF
TGTGCCAGCAGTGAAGTTGGGTTTTCCGGAGATGGCAATCAGCCCCAGCATTTT
>NA|NA|TRBV28|TRBJ2-5
CASTAFQETQYF
TGTGCCAGCACCGCTTTTCAAGAGACCCAGTACTTC
>NA|NA|TRBV27|TRBJ2-1
CASMGISSYNEQFF
TGTGCCAGCATGGGGATCTCCTCCTACAATGAGCAGTTCTTC
>NA|NA|TRBV18|TRBJ1-6
CASSPTRSSYNSPLHF
TGTGCCAGCTCACCTACGCGGAGCTCCTATAATTCACCCCTCCACTTT
>NA|NA|TRBV2|TRBJ2-7
CASSAFVGDGYEQYF
TGTGCCAGCAGTGCCTTTGTGGGGGATGGCTACGAGCAGTACTTC
>TRBD1|NA|TRBV2|TRBJ1-4
CASSETWGQASF
TGTGCCAGCAGTGAAACGTGGGGACAGGCTTCTTTT
>NA|NA|TRBV7-2|TRBJ1-2
CASSLGETVYGYTF
TGTGCCAGCAGCTTAGGAGAGACAGTCTATGGCTACACCTTC
>NA|NA|TRBV25-1|TRBJ1-1
CASSGGGARITEAFF
TGTGCCAGCAGTGGGGGGGGCGCCCGGATCACTGAAGCTTTCTTT
>TRBD2|NA|TRBV2|TRBJ2-1
CASSEGTSGLYNEQFF
TGTGCCAGCAGTGAAGGGACTAGCGGCTTGTACAATGAGCAGTTCTTC
>NA|medium-sized|TRBV6-5|TRBJ2-7
CASSYDRNNYEQYF
TGTGCCAGCAGTTACGATAGGAACAACTACGAGCAGTACTTC